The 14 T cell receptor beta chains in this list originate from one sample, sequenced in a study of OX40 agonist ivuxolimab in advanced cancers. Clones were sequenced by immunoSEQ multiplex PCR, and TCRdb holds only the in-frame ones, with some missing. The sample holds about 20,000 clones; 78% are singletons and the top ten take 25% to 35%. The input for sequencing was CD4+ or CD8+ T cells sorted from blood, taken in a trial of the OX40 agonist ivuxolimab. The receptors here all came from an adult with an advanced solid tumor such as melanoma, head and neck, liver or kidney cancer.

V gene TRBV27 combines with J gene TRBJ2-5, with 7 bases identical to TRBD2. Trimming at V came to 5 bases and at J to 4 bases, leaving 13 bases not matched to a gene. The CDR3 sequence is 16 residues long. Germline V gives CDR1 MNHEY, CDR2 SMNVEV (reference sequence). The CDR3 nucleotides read TGTGCCAGCAGTCCCCTGGGGGGGTTCGACCGAGAGACCCAGTACTTC. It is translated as CASSPLGGFDRETQYF.

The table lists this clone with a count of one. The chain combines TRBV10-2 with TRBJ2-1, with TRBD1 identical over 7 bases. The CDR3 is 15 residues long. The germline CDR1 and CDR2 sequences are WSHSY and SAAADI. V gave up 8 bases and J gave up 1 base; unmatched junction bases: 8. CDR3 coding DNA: TGCGCCAGCCTACATCCAGGGGGTTCCTACAATGAGCAGTTCTTC. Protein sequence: CASLHPGGSYNEQFF.

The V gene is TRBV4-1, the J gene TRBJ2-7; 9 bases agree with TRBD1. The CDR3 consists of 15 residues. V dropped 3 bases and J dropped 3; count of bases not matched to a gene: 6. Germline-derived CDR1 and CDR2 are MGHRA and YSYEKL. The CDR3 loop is CASSHEPGQGYEQYF. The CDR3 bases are TGCGCCAGCAGCCATGAACCGGGACAGGGCTACGAGCAGTACTTC.

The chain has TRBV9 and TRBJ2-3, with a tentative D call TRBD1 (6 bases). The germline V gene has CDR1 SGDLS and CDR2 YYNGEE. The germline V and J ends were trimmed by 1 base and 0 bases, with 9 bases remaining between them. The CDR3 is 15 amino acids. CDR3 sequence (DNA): TGTGCCAGCAGCGTACAGGGACACAGCACAGATACGCAGTATTTT. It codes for CASSVQGHSTDTQYF. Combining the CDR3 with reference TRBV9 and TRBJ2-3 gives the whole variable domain DSGVTQTPKHLITATGQRVTLRCSPRSGDLSVYWYQQSLDQGLQFLIQYYNGEERAKGNILERFSAQQFPDLHSELNLSSLELGDSALYFCASSVQGHSTDTQYFGPGTRLTVL.

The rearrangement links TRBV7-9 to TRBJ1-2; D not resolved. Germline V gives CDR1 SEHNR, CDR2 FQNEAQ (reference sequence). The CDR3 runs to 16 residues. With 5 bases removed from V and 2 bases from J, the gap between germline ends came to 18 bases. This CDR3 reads CASSPTGPLANYGYTF. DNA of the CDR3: TGTGCCAGCAGCCCCACCGGACCGCTGGCCAACTATGGCTACACCTTC.

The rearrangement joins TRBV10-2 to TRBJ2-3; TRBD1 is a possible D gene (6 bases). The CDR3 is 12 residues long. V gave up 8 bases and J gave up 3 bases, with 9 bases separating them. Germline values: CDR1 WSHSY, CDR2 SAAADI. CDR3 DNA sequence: TGCGCCAGCGGTAGGGGGACAGATACGCAGTATTTT. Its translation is CASGRGTDTQYF.

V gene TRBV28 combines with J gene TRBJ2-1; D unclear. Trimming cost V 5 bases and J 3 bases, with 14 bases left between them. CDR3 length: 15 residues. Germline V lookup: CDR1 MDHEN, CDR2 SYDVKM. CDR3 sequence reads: CASSISPTGYNEQFF. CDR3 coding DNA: TGTGCCAGCAGTATCTCCCCGACGGGCTACAATGAGCAGTTCTTC.

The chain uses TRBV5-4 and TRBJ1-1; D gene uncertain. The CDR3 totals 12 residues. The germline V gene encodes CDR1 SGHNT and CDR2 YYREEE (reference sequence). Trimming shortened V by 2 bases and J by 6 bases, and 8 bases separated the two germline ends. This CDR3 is CASSLWGAEAFF. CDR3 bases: TGTGCCAGCAGCTTATGGGGAGCTGAAGCTTTCTTT.

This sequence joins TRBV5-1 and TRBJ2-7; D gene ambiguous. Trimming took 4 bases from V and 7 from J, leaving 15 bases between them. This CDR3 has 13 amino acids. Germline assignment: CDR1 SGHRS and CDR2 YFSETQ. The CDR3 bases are TGCGCCAGCAGCCCTCCGGACGGGCAGGAGCAGTACTTC. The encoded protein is CASSPPDGQEQYF. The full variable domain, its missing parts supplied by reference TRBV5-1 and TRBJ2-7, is KAGVTQTPRYLIKTRGQQVTLSCSPISGHRSVSWYQQTPGQGLQFLFEYFSETQRNKGNFPGRFSGRQFSNSRSEMNVSTLELGDSALYLCASSPPDGQEQYFGPGTRLTVT.

The DNA of the CDR3 is TGCGCCAGCAGCCAAGAGGCTAGCGGGAGTGTTCGGGGCGGGGAGCTGTTTTTT. The encoded protein is CASSQEASGSVRGGELFF. The V call is TRBV4-1, the J call TRBJ2-2, with TRBD2 matching 10 bases. The germline gives CDR1 MGHRA, CDR2 YSYEKL. Germline trimming cut 0 bases from V and 7 bases from J; bases unmatched to any gene: 11. The CDR3 is 18 residues long.

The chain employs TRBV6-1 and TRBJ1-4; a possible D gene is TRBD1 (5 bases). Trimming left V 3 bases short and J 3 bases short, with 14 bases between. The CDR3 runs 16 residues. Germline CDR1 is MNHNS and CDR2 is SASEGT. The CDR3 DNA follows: TGTGCCAGCAGTGAGCTCCCCCAGGGACCTAATGAAAAACTGTTTTTT. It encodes CASSELPQGPNEKLFF.

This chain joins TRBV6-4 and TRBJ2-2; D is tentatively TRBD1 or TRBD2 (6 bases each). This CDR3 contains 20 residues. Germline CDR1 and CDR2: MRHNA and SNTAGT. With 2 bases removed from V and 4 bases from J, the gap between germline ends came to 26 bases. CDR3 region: CASSDLPLLGGPRGTGELFF. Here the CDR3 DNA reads TGTGCCAGCAGTGACCTACCTCTTTTGGGGGGCCCTCGAGGCACCGGGGAGCTGTTTTTT.

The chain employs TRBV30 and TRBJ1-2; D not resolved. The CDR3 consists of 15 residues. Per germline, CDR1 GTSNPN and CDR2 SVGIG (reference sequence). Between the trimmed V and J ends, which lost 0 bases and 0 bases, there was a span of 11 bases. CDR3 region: CAWSVRSRANYGYTF. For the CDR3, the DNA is TGTGCCTGGAGTGTACGTTCAAGAGCTAACTATGGCTACACCTTC.

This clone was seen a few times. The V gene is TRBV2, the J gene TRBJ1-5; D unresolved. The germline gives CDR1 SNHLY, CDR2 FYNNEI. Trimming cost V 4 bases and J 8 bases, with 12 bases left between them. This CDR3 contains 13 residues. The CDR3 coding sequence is TGTGCCAGCAGTGGGTGGCGGGGAGAGCCCCAGCATTTT. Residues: CASSGWRGEPQHF.